Included here is one T cell receptor (beta chain) sequence, with context. The antigen remains undetermined. The record originates from a study of beta chain features in type 1 diabetes. The junction had 11 bases not matched to a gene; V was cut back by 4 bases and J by 0 bases. The CDR3 has 17 residues. Per germline, CDR1 SGHTA and CDR2 FQGNSA. The entirety of the isolated RNA underwent reverse transcription, so expressed TCRB transcripts were sequenced. Profiling relied on immunoSEQ multiplex PCR, and the TCRdb table lists in-frame clones only, not all of them. The sample has roughly 160,000 clones, 6.5% to 8.5% seen once. Findings and caveats of the study: Significant though moderate, a shortening of TCRB CDR3s appeared in all four CD4+ subsets of Type 1 diabetes patients.

This clonotype was sampled from a man between 18 and 35 years old with type 1 diabetes. The rearrangement uses TRBV7-2 and TRBJ2-7, with TRBD1 identical over 8 bases. What was sequenced was central memory CD4+ T cells from blood. CDR3 sequence reads: CASSSSLRTGLSYEQYF. The CDR3 DNA reads TGTGCCAGCAGCTCAAGCCTTCGGACAGGGCTCTCCTACGAGCAGTACTTC.